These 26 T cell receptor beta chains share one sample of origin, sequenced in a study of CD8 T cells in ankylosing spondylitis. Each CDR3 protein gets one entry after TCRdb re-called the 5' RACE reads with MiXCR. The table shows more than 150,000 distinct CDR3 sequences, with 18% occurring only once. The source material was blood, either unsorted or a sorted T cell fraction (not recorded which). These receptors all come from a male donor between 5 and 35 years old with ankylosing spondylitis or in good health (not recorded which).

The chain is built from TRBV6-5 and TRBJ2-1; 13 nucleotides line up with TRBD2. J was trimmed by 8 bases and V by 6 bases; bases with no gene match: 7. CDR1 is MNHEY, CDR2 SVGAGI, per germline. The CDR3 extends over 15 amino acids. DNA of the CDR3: TGTGCCAGCAGAAGGACTAGCGGGAGTGTCTATGAGCAGTTCTTC. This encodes CASRRTSGSVYEQFF.

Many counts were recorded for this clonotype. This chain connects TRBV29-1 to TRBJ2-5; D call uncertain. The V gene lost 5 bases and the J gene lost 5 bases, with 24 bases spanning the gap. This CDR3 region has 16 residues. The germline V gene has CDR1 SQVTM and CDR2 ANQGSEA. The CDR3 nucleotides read TGCAGCGTTAGCTCCCCCCTTAGTGAGGCCGGTGAGACCCAGTACTTC. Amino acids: CSVSSPLSEAGETQYF. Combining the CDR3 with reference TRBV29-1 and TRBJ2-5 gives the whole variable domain SAVISQKPSRDICQRGTSLTIQCQVDSQVTMMFWYRQQPGQSLTLIATANQGSEATYESGFVIDKFPISRPNLTFSTLTVSNMSPEDSSIYLCSVSSPLSEAGETQYFGPGTRLLVL.

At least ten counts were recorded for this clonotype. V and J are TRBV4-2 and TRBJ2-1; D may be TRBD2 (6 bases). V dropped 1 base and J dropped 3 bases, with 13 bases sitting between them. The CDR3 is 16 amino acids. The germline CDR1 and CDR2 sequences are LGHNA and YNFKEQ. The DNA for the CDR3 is TGTGCCAGCAGCCAAGCGACGGGACTGGACTACAATGAGCAGTTCTTC. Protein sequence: CASSQATGLDYNEQFF.

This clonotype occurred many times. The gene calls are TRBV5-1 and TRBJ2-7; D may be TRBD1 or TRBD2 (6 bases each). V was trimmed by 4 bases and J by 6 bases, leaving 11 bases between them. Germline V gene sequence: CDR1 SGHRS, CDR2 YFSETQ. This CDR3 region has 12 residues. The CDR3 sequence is CASSTGAGEQYV. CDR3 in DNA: TGCGCCAGCAGCACGGGGGCCGGCGAGCAGTACGTC.

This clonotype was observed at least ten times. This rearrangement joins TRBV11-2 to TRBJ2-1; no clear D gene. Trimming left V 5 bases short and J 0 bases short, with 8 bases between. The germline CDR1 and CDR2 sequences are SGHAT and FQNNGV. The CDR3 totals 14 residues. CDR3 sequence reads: CASSEASSYNEQFF. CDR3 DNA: TGTGCCAGCAGCGAAGCGAGCTCCTACAATGAGCAGTTCTTC.

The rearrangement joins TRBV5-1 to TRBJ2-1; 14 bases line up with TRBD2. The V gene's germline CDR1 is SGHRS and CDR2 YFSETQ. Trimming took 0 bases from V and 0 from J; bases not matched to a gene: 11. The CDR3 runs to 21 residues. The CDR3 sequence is CASSLAVVGLAGESSYNEQFF. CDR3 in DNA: TGCGCCAGCAGCTTGGCCGTTGTGGGACTAGCGGGAGAGAGCTCCTACAATGAGCAGTTCTTC.

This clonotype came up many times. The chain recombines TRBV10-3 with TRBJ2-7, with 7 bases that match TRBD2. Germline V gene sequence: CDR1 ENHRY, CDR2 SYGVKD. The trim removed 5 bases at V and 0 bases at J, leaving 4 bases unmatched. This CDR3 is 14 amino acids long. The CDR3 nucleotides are TGTGCCATCAGTTTATTAGCGGGCTCCTACGAGCAGTACTTC. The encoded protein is CAISLLAGSYEQYF.

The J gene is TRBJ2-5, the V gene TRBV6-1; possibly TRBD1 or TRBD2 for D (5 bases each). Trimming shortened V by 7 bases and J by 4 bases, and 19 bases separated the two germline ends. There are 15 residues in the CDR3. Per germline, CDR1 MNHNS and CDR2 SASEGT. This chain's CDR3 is CASTGDRGFAETQYF. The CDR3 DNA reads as TGTGCCAGCACGGGTGACAGAGGGTTCGCAGAGACCCAGTACTTC.

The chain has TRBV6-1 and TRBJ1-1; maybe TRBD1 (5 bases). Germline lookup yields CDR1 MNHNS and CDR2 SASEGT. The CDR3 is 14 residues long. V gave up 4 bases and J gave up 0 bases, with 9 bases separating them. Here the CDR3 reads CASSVRGMNTEAFF. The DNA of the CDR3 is TGTGCCAGCAGTGTAAGGGGTATGAACACTGAAGCTTTCTTT.

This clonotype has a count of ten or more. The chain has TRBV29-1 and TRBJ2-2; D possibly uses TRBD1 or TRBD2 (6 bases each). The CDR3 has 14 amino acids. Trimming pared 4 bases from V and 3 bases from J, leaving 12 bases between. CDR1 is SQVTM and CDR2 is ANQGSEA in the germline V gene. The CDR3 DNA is TGCAGCGTTGTGGGGGGCATCCACACCGGGGAGCTGTTTTTT. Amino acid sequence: CSVVGGIHTGELFF.

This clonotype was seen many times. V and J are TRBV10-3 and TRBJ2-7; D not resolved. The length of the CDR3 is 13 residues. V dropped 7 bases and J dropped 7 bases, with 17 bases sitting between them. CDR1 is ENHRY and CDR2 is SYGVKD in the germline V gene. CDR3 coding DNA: TGTGCCATCACCTACAGCGCCGCCAGGGAGCAGTACTTC. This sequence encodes CAITYSAAREQYF.

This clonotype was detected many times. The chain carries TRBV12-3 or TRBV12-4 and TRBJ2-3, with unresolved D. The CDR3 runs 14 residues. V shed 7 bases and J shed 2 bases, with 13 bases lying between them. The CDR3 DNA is TGTGCCAGCACCCAGGCGGTTCACACAGATACGCAGTATTTT. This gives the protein CASTQAVHTDTQYF.

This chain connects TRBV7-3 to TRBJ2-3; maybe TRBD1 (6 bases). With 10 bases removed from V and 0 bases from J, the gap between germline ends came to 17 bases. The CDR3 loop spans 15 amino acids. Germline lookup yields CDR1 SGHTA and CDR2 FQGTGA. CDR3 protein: CATSQGIASTDTQYF. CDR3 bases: TGTGCCACATCCCAGGGGATCGCTAGCACAGATACGCAGTATTTT.

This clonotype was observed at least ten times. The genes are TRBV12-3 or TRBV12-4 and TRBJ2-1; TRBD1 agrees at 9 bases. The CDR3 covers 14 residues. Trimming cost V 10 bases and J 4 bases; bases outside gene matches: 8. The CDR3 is CAILRDRDYNEQFF. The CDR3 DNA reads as TGTGCCATCTTGAGGGACAGGGATTACAATGAGCAGTTCTTC.

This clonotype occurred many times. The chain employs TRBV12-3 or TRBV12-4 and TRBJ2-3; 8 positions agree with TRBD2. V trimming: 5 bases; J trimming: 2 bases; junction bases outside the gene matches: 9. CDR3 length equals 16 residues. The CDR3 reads CASSLGGLEDTDTQYF. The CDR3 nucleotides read TGTGCCAGCAGTCTAGGGGGACTAGAGGACACAGATACGCAGTATTTT.

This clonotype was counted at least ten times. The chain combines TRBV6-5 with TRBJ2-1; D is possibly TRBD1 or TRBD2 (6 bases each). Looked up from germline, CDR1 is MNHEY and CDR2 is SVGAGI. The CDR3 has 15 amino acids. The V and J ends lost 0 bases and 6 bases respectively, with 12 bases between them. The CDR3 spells CASSYSGGGFNEQFF. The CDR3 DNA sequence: TGTGCCAGCAGTTACTCGGGGGGCGGATTCAATGAGCAGTTCTTC.

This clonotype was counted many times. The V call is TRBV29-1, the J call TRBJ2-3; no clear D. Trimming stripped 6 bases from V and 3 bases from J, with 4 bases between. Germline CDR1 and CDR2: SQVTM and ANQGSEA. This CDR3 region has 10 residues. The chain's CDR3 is CSVRTDTQYF. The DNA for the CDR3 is TGCAGCGTCCGAACAGATACGCAGTATTTT.

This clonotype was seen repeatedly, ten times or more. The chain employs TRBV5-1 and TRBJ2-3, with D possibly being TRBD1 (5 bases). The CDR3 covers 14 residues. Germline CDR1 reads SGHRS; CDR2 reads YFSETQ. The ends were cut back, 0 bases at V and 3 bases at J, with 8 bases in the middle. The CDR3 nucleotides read TGCGCCAGCAGCTTGGGTTCAGGGACAGATACGCAGTATTTT. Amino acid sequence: CASSLGSGTDTQYF.

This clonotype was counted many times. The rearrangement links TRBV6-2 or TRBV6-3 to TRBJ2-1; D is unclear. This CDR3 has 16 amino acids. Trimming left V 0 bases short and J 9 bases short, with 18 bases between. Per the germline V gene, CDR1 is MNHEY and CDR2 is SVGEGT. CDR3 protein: CASSYSTPPSRREQFF. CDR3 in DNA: TGTGCCAGCAGTTACTCGACCCCCCCCAGCCGGCGTGAGCAGTTCTTC.

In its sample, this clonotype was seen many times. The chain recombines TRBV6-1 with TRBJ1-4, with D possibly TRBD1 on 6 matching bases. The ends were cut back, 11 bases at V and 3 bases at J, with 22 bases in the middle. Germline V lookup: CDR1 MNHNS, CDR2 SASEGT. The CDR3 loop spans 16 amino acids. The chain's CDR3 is CAASPIQGQANEKLFF. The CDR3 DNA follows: TGTGCCGCAAGCCCTATACAGGGTCAGGCTAATGAAAAACTGTTTTTT.

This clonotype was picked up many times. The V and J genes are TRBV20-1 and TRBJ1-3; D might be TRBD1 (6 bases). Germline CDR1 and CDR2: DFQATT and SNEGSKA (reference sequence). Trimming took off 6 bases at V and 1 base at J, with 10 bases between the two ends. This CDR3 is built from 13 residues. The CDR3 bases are TGCAGTGCCCGAGGGGGTTCTGGAAACACCATATATTTT. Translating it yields CSARGGSGNTIYF.

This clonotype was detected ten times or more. CDR3 sequence (DNA): TGTGCCGCCGGGAGGGCCTCCCAAGAGACCCAGTACTTC. Its protein product is CAAGRASQETQYF. The chain carries TRBV10-3 and TRBJ2-5; TRBD2 agrees at 8 bases. This CDR3 contains 13 residues. Trimming removed 11 bases from V and 1 base from J; junction bases left unmatched: 6. Germline V CDR1 and CDR2: ENHRY, SYGVKD.

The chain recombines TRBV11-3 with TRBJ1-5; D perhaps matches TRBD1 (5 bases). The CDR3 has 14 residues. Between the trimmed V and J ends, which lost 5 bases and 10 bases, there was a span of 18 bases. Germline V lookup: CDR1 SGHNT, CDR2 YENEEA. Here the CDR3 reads CASSKWDGVLPQHF. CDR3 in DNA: TGTGCCAGCAGCAAGTGGGACGGTGTGTTACCCCAGCATTTT.

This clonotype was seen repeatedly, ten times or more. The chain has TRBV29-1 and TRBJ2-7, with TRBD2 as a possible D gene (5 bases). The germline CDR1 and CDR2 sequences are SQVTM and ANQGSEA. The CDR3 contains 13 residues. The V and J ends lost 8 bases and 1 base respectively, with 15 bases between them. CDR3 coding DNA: TGCAGCCCATGGGCGAGGGCGTCCTACGAGCAGTACGTC. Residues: CSPWARASYEQYV.

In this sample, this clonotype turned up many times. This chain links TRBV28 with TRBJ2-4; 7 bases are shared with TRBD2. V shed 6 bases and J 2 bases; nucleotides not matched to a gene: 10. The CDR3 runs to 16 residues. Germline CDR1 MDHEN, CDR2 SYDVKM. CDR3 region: CASSFIRGESKNIQYF. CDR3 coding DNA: TGTGCCAGCAGCTTTATCCGGGGGGAATCCAAAAACATTCAGTACTTC.

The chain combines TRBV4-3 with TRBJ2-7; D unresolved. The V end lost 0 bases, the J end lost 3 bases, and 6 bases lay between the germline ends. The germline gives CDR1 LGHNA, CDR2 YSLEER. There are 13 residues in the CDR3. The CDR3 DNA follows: TGCGCCAGCAGCCAAGAGAAGGACTACGAGCAGTACTTC. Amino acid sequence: CASSQEKDYEQYF.